These 10 T cell receptor beta chains originate from one sample sequenced in a study of T cell responses to AZD1222 COVID-19 vaccine. Measured with immunoSEQ multiplex PCR; TCRdb has only the in-frame clones, and not every one. The sample yields about 150,000 clones, about 93% seen once. Source: peripheral blood, taken 28 days after the second AZD1222 dose. Every receptor here comes from an adult who received the AZD1222 COVID-19 vaccine.

This clone showed up just once. The chain combines TRBV7-2 with TRBJ1-5; D is perhaps TRBD1 (6 bases). Trimming removed 2 bases from V and 4 bases from J, with 6 bases in between. CDR1 SGHTA and CDR2 FQGNSA come from the germline V gene. This CDR3 region has 13 residues. The CDR3 DNA reads TGTGCCAGCAGCTTACAGGGGAATCAGCCCCAGCATTTT. Protein product: CASSLQGNQPQHF.

V gene TRBV19 combines with J gene TRBJ1-1, with D hard to call. The ends were cut back, 5 bases at V and 1 base at J, with 14 bases in the middle. Germline V lookup: CDR1 LNHDA, CDR2 SQIVND (reference sequence). This CDR3 is built from 15 residues. CDR3 protein: CASSPRLSGNTEAFF. In DNA, the CDR3 is TGTGCCAGTAGTCCACGTTTATCTGGGAACACTGAAGCTTTCTTT.

The chain links TRBV7-8 to TRBJ2-7; 12 nucleotides align to TRBD2. Germline V lookup: CDR1 SGHVS, CDR2 FQNEAQ. This CDR3 comprises 16 residues. Trimming took 5 bases from V and 4 from J; bases not matched to a gene: 9. Here the CDR3 DNA reads TGTGCCAGCAGCCGATGGGCTAGCGGGGGGGCTTACGAGCAGTACTTC. Amino acid sequence: CASSRWASGGAYEQYF.

V and J are TRBV19 and TRBJ2-1; D unresolved. This CDR3 contains 11 residues. V was trimmed by 5 bases and J by 3 bases, leaving 2 bases between them. CDR1 and CDR2 from the germline V gene are LNHDA and SQIVND (reference sequence). The CDR3 bases are TGTGCCAGTAGTTACTACAATGAGCAGTTCTTC. Amino acid sequence: CASSYYNEQFF.

The rearrangement links TRBV7-5 to TRBJ2-5; the table gives TRBD1 as D, unverified against the DNA. TRBV7-5 is a recognized pseudogene. This CDR3 contains 17 residues. The CDR3 region has the DNA TGTGCCAGAAGCTTATCCCCAGAAACCCTTCTTCAAGAGACCCAGTACTTC. This translates into CARSLSPETLLQETQYF.

This rearrangement joins TRBV28 to TRBJ1-2; no definite D call. V shed 1 base and J shed 2 bases, with 8 bases lying between them. CDR1 and CDR2 from the germline V gene are MDHEN and SYDVKM. This CDR3 region has 14 residues. DNA for the CDR3: TGTGCCAGCAGTTTATCCGCCAGGAACTATGGCTACACCTTC. The encoded protein is CASSLSARNYGYTF.

This chain uses TRBV6-5 with TRBJ1-2; the match to TRBD1 covers 9 bases. The CDR3 loop spans 13 amino acids. CDR1 is MNHEY and CDR2 is SVGAGI in the germline V gene. V dropped 6 bases and J dropped 6; count of bases not matched to a gene: 5. The CDR3 DNA sequence: TGTGCCAGCAGAAGAGGACAGGGGAATGGCTACACCTTC. It specifies CASRRGQGNGYTF.

The chain couples TRBV6-6 to TRBJ1-4; D is possibly TRBD1 (5 bases). V shed 6 bases and J shed 7 bases, with 9 bases lying between them. The germline gives CDR1 MNHNY, CDR2 SVGAGI (reference sequence). This CDR3 comprises 12 residues. The DNA for the CDR3 is TGTGCCAGCAGCCCCGGGGCTGAAAAACTGTTTTTT. Its protein is CASSPGAEKLFF.

The gene calls are TRBV7-2 and TRBJ2-1; TRBD2 agrees at 9 bases. Trimming took 7 bases from V and 7 from J; bases not matched to a gene: 14. From germline, CDR1 is SGHTA and CDR2 FQGNSA. There are 16 residues in the CDR3. The CDR3 bases are TGTGCCAGCAACCGCCGGGGGCGGGGGGGCATGAATGAGCAGTTCTTC. It yields the protein CASNRRGRGGMNEQFF.

The chain employs TRBV4-1 and TRBJ2-1; no firm D call. V lost 0 bases and J 1 base, leaving 13 bases between the germline ends. Germline V gene data show CDR1 as MGHRA and CDR2 as YSYEKL. The CDR3 is made up of 17 amino acids. The CDR3: CASSQDLVAGSYNEQFF. The CDR3 coding sequence is TGCGCCAGCAGCCAAGATTTAGTGGCAGGTTCCTACAATGAGCAGTTCTTC.